Below, 27 T cell receptor beta chains from the same sample are listed, as sequenced in a study of T cells in Graves' hyperthyroidism and ophthalmopathy. RNA transcripts served as the template for amplifying TCR beta CDR3 regions. A first-round RT-PCR of the TCR CDR3 used the HTBI primer set. TCRdb called the multiplex PCR reads again in MiXCR, with one record for every CDR3 protein. The sample consists of a few hundred thousand distinct CDR3 sequences, around 18% of them appearing once. Sequencing was performed on blood. The receptors derive from a man between 35 and 55 years old with Graves' hyperthyroidism.

This clonotype has ten or more counts. This sequence joins TRBV7-2 and TRBJ1-2; TRBD1 agrees at 8 bases. The ends lost 5 bases at V and 7 bases at J; junction bases unmatched: 9. In germline, CDR1 is SGHTA, CDR2 FQGNSA. CDR3 length: 14 amino acids. CDR3 nucleotides: TGTGCCAGCAGCACTCGGACAGGGAGGGGTGGCTACACCTTC. This gives the protein CASSTRTGRGGYTF.

Many counts were recorded for this clonotype. The chain links TRBV3-1 to TRBJ1-3, with TRBD1 identical over 8 bases. The CDR3 has 13 residues. CDR1 and CDR2 (germline): LGHDT, YNNKEL (reference sequence). V shed 10 bases and J 2 bases; nucleotides not matched to a gene: 4. In DNA form, the CDR3 reads TGTGCCACCCAGACAGGGGCTGGAAACACCATATATTTT. Protein product: CATQTGAGNTIYF.

This clonotype has at least ten counts. CDR3 in DNA: TGTGCCTGGAGTATCGGTGGGCATGAGCAGTTCTTC. Its protein is CAWSIGGHEQFF. The chain recombines TRBV30 with TRBJ2-1; D unclear. CDR3 length: 12 residues. The V gene lost 2 bases and the J gene lost 8 bases, with 10 bases spanning the gap. Germline V CDR1 and CDR2: GTSNPN, SVGIG (reference sequence).

This clonotype was seen repeatedly, ten times or more. The V and J genes are TRBV5-1 and TRBJ2-7; D is possibly TRBD1 or TRBD2 (5 bases each). CDR1 SGHRS and CDR2 YFSETQ come from the germline V gene. The CDR3 spans 16 residues. With 0 bases removed from V and 6 bases from J, the gap between germline ends came to 19 bases. CDR3 coding DNA: TGCGCCAGCAGCTTGGGAGGGACCTCCCGGCATTCCGAGCAGTACTTC. It is translated as CASSLGGTSRHSEQYF.

This clonotype was observed at least ten times. CDR3 sequence: CASSPGQSWSQYF. The CDR3 DNA reads TGCGCCAGCAGCCCGGGACAGTCCTGGTCCCAGTACTTC. The V call is TRBV5-1, the J call TRBJ2-5; 7 nucleotides line up with TRBD1. The CDR3 runs 13 residues. Trimming took 4 bases from V and 9 from J; bases not matched to a gene: 9. The germline CDR1 and CDR2 sequences are SGHRS and YFSETQ.

This sequence joins TRBV29-1 and TRBJ2-5; 8 bases map to TRBD1. The CDR3 is 13 amino acids. With V trimmed by 7 bases and J by 5 bases, 9 bases remained unmatched. Germline CDR1 and CDR2: SQVTM and ANQGSEA. In nucleotides, the CDR3 is TGCAGCGGGCTGACAGGGGCAGGGGAGACCCAGTACTTC. Its translation is CSGLTGAGETQYF.

This clonotype has only a few counts. The rearrangement joins TRBV6-1 to TRBJ1-5; D call uncertain. V lost 8 bases and J lost 4, with 12 bases in between. This CDR3 comprises 13 residues. CDR1 is MNHNS, CDR2 SASEGT, per germline. The CDR3 is CASGLERNQPQHF. CDR3 DNA: TGTGCCAGCGGGCTTGAAAGAAATCAGCCCCAGCATTTT.

This clonotype was seen repeatedly, ten times or more. The chain has TRBV5-1 and TRBJ1-1; a possible D gene is TRBD1 (6 bases). V dropped 9 bases and J dropped 1 base, with 13 bases sitting between them. The CDR3 is 13 residues long. Germline CDR1 reads SGHRS; CDR2 reads YFSETQ. DNA for the CDR3: TGCGCCACCAGAAGGGGACAGAACACTGAAGCTTTCTTT. This encodes CATRRGQNTEAFF.

This clonotype turned up a few times. V usage is TRBV13 and J usage is TRBJ2-7; tentative D call: TRBD2 (7 bases). V dropped 3 bases and J dropped 1 base, with 16 bases sitting between them. The V gene's germline CDR1 is PRHDT and CDR2 FYEKMQ (reference sequence). There are 16 residues in the CDR3. The CDR3 loop is CASSFLAGATSYEQYF. CDR3 sequence (DNA): TGTGCCAGCAGCTTTCTTGCGGGGGCCACTTCCTACGAGCAGTACTTC.

Only a few counts were recorded for this clonotype. An end of the junction does not agree with germline; a read error may underlie this. The chain links TRBV7-7 to TRBJ2-2; D not certain. The CDR3 extends over 13 amino acids. Germline V gene sequence: CDR1 SSHAT, CDR2 FNYEAQ (reference sequence). Here the CDR3 DNA reads TGTGCTAGCAGCTTTTCAAACACCGGGGAGCTGTTTTTT. Translating gives CASSFSNTGELFF.

This clonotype appeared many times. The chain recombines TRBV18 with TRBJ1-2; 12 positions match TRBD1. With 2 bases clipped from V and 8 bases from J, the junction kept 6 bases outside the gene matches. The germline V gene encodes CDR1 KGHSH and CDR2 LQKENI. CDR3 size: 15 residues. In nucleotides, the CDR3 is TGTGCCAGCTCACCAGGGACAGGGGGCCAAGAGGGCTACACCTTC. This gives the protein CASSPGTGGQEGYTF.

This clonotype was seen a single time. The CDR3 end shows no conserved phenylalanine or tryptophan, and so a read error is likely. This chain connects TRBV19 to TRBJ1-6; D remains unclear. With 3 bases removed from V and 10 bases from J, the gap between germline ends came to 16 bases. This CDR3 is built from 15 residues. From germline, CDR1 is LNHDA and CDR2 SQIVND (reference sequence). The chain's CDR3 is CASSIRGVNRSPLHL. The CDR3 DNA sequence: TGTGCCAGTAGTATTCGGGGAGTTAATCGATCACCCCTCCACCTT.

This clonotype was counted many times. The chain combines TRBV12-3 or TRBV12-4 with TRBJ2-3; the D is unclear. The CDR3 contains 13 residues. V lost 7 bases and J 4 bases, leaving 12 bases between the germline ends. The CDR3 is CASTPQSADTQYF. The CDR3 bases are TGTGCCAGCACTCCCCAATCGGCAGATACGCAGTATTTT.

The rearrangement joins TRBV7-2 to TRBJ2-1; 11 bases fit TRBD2. The CDR3 consists of 16 residues. Germline V gene lookup returns CDR1 SGHTA and CDR2 FQGNSA. J gave up 7 bases and V 1 base, and 6 bases lay outside the gene matches. The DNA of the CDR3 is TGTGCCAGCAGCTTAGATTTTACTAGCGGGAGAAATGAGCAGTTCTTC. It is translated as CASSLDFTSGRNEQFF.

In its sample, this clonotype was seen many times. J is TRBJ1-2 and V is TRBV12-3 or TRBV12-4, with 9 bases aligning to TRBD1. CDR3 size: 13 residues. V dropped 3 bases and J dropped 9; count of bases not matched to a gene: 5. CDR3 amino acids: CASSFGDRVSYTF. In nucleotides, the CDR3 is TGTGCCAGCAGTTTTGGGGACAGGGTGAGCTACACCTTC.

This clonotype was seen many times. J is TRBJ1-1 and V is TRBV3-1; perhaps TRBD1 as D (6 bases). CDR1 LGHDT and CDR2 YNNKEL come from the germline V gene (reference sequence). V was clipped by 6 bases and J by 6 bases, with 17 bases between them. The CDR3 length is 14 residues. The CDR3 nucleotides are TGTGCCAGCAGAGTCCAGGGGAATCGTGCTGAAGCTTTCTTT. Its protein product is CASRVQGNRAEAFF.

This clonotype was observed many times. This chain uses TRBV20-1 with TRBJ2-1, with TRBD1 identical over 8 bases. V shed 7 bases and J 5 bases; nucleotides not matched to a gene: 1. This CDR3 region has 11 residues. The germline gives CDR1 DFQATT, CDR2 SNEGSKA (reference sequence). The CDR3 DNA sequence: TGCAGTGGACAGGGGAACAATGAGCAGTTCTTC. The encoded protein is CSGQGNNEQFF.

This clonotype was seen many times. The CDR3 protein is CASSQDKQSDGYTF. The DNA of the CDR3 is TGTGCCAGCAGCCAGGATAAACAGAGTGATGGCTACACCTTC. The chain links TRBV4-2 to TRBJ1-2; unclear D gene. V lost 3 bases to trimming and J lost 6 bases, with 14 bases between them. The CDR3 loop spans 14 amino acids. The germline V gene encodes CDR1 LGHNA and CDR2 YNFKEQ.

This clonotype was recorded at least ten times. This chain joins TRBV6-1 and TRBJ2-7, with 7 bases aligning to TRBD2. The CDR3 has 13 residues. Trimming took 6 bases from V and 5 from J; bases not matched to a gene: 7. Germline V gene sequence: CDR1 MNHNS, CDR2 SASEGT. CDR3: CASRTDAGDEQYF. CDR3 DNA: TGTGCCAGCAGGACAGACGCGGGGGACGAGCAGTACTTC.

This clonotype has a count of ten or more. This sequence joins TRBV5-1 and TRBJ2-7; maybe TRBD1 (5 bases). V was shortened by 4 bases and J by 3 bases, with 11 bases between the two germline ends. Germline V gives CDR1 SGHRS, CDR2 YFSETQ. The CDR3 spans 13 residues. The CDR3 sequence is CASSPATGYEQYF. The CDR3 nucleotides read TGCGCCAGCAGCCCCGCTACAGGCTACGAGCAGTACTTC.

CDR3 sequence (DNA): TGTGCCAGCAGTTGGGCAGGGGGCACCGGGGAGCTGTTTTTT. It specifies CASSWAGGTGELFF. The rearrangement joins TRBV2 to TRBJ2-2; 7 positions agree with TRBD1. The CDR3 length is 14 residues. CDR1 is SNHLY and CDR2 is FYNNEI in the germline V gene. Trimming at V came to 5 bases and at J to 4 bases, leaving 4 bases not matched to a gene.

Concerning this clonotype itself: This may come from a read error, since a much larger clone is one base off. The J gene is TRBJ2-2, the V gene TRBV2; 9 positions match TRBD1. The CDR3 is 15 amino acids. V was clipped by 6 bases and J by 5 bases; unmatched bases: 7. The germline V gene encodes CDR1 SNHLY and CDR2 FYNNEI. This CDR3 reads CASRLRTGVTGELFF. The CDR3 DNA reads TGTGCCAGCAGGCTCCGGACAGGGGTAACCGGGGAGCTGTTTTTT.

The chain couples TRBV7-9 to TRBJ2-1, with D tentatively TRBD2 (7 bases). Trimming took off 11 bases at V and 1 base at J, with 18 bases between the two ends. CDR1 is SEHNR and CDR2 is FQNEAQ in the germline V gene (reference sequence). CDR3 length: 15 residues. CDR3 in DNA: TGTGCCGGGGGGGGGGGGGCCGGTTCCTACAATGAGCAGTTCTTC. It is translated as CAGGGGAGSYNEQFF.

This chain links TRBV15 with TRBJ1-2; 10 bases fit TRBD1. V lost 6 bases to trimming and J lost 2 bases; unmatched junction nucleotides: 6. Germline V gives CDR1 LNHNV, CDR2 YYDKDF (reference sequence). The CDR3 extends over 15 amino acids. The CDR3 region is CATSTDRGPNYGYTF. In DNA form, the CDR3 reads TGTGCCACCAGTACCGACAGGGGGCCCAACTATGGCTACACCTTC.

This clonotype has just a few counts. The rearrangement links TRBV9 to TRBJ1-1, with D maybe TRBD1 (6 bases). Germline V lookup: CDR1 SGDLS, CDR2 YYNGEE. V was shortened by 3 bases and J by 6 bases, with 12 bases between the two germline ends. The CDR3 is made up of 13 amino acids. CDR3: CASSDRAEAEAFF. DNA for the CDR3: TGTGCCAGCAGCGACAGGGCGGAGGCTGAAGCTTTCTTT.

The V and J genes are TRBV15 and TRBJ2-3, with D possibly TRBD2 on 5 matching bases. This CDR3 has 15 amino acids. V was cut by 5 bases and J by 0 bases, with 12 bases left in between. Germline V gene lookup returns CDR1 LNHNV and CDR2 YYDKDF (reference sequence). CDR3 in amino acids: CATSARDTSTDTQYF. Written as DNA, the CDR3 is TGTGCCACCAGCGCCCGGGATACTAGCACAGATACGCAGTATTTT.

The chain combines TRBV6-1 with TRBJ1-1; 7 positions agree with TRBD1. The germline gives CDR1 MNHNS, CDR2 SASEGT. The CDR3 length is 15 residues. Trimming took 7 bases from V and 0 from J; bases not matched to a gene: 8. CDR3 sequence: CASKGTDDMNTEAFF. As DNA, the CDR3 is TGTGCCAGCAAGGGGACAGACGACATGAACACTGAAGCTTTCTTT.